A selection of T cell receptor beta chains follows, all from one sample in a study of T cell responses to AZD1222 COVID-19 vaccine. Sequenced by immunoSEQ multiplex PCR; TCRdb stores in-frame clones only, minus some. Among 95,000 to 110,000 clones listed, about 90% were seen once. The specimen comprised peripheral blood, sampled on day 0 of AZD1222 vaccination. The receptor set was obtained from an adult in good health. The CDR3 runs from the conserved cysteine through the conserved F or W. Each record gives: V gene, J gene, D gene, clone size, CDR3 DNA, CDR3 protein. D genes are given only for firm matches. Clone size, where shown, is once, few, many, or a class for clones that have expanded.

v_gene: TRBV11-2
j_gene: TRBJ1-2
d_gene: -
abundance: -
CDR3nt: TGTGCCAGCAGCTTAGGGGGGAACTATGGCTACACCTTC
CDR3aa: CASSLGGNYGYTF

v_gene: TRBV28
j_gene: TRBJ1-5
d_gene: -
abundance: few
CDR3nt: TGTGCCAGCACCAAAGGGGGGGGGCGAAATCAGCCCCAGCATTTT
CDR3aa: CASTKGGGRNQPQHF

v_gene: TRBV6-5
j_gene: TRBJ2-5
d_gene: -
abundance: once
CDR3nt: TGTGCCAGCAGTACGGGGGCCAATCAAGAGACCCAGTACTTC
CDR3aa: CASSTGANQETQYF

v_gene: TRBV6-5
j_gene: TRBJ1-1
d_gene: -
abundance: -
CDR3nt: TGTGCCAGCAGGCGGACGTGGCCTCTGAACACTGAAGCTTTCTTT
CDR3aa: CASRRTWPLNTEAFF

v_gene: TRBV7-9
j_gene: TRBJ1-1
d_gene: -
abundance: -
CDR3nt: TGTGCCAGCAGCCGAACAGGGTTTATGAACACTGAAGCTTTCTTT
CDR3aa: CASSRTGFMNTEAFF

v_gene: TRBV28
j_gene: TRBJ1-5
d_gene: -
abundance: -
CDR3nt: TGTGCCAGCCGGCGGGGGCGCCTAGTCCATCAGCCCCAGCATTTT
CDR3aa: CASRRGRLVHQPQHF

v_gene: TRBV6-6
j_gene: TRBJ1-3
d_gene: -
abundance: -
CDR3nt: TGTGCCAGCACCGCGGTCTTCTCTGGAAACACCATATATTTT
CDR3aa: CASTAVFSGNTIYF

v_gene: TRBV7-2
j_gene: TRBJ2-3
d_gene: -
abundance: -
CDR3nt: TGTGCCAGCAGCTTAGATATTACAGGGTATACGCAGTATTTT
CDR3aa: CASSLDITGYTQYF

v_gene: TRBV7-6
j_gene: TRBJ1-4
d_gene: -
abundance: -
CDR3nt: TGTGCCAGCAGTCTCAGGGGAAATGAAAAACTGTTTTTT
CDR3aa: CASSLRGNEKLFF

v_gene: TRBV27
j_gene: TRBJ2-5
d_gene: TRBD1
abundance: -
CDR3nt: TGTGCCAGCAGTAGAACAGGGGACGGGTGGGAGACCCAGTACTTC
CDR3aa: CASSRTGDGWETQYF

v_gene: TRBV11-2
j_gene: TRBJ1-6
d_gene: -
abundance: -
CDR3nt: TGTGCCAGCAGCTTTCGGAAGGGGAAACGGACAAACGGAGCCCTCCACTTT
CDR3aa: CASSFRKGKRTNGALHF

v_gene: TRBV4-1
j_gene: TRBJ1-2
d_gene: -
abundance: -
CDR3nt: TGCGCCAGCAGCCAAGATGAGGTTGGCTACACCTTC
CDR3aa: CASSQDEVGYTF

v_gene: TRBV12-5
j_gene: TRBJ2-5
d_gene: -
abundance: -
CDR3nt: TGTGCTAGTGGTTTGGGGGGGAGGACAGAAGAGACCCAGTACTTC
CDR3aa: CASGLGGRTEETQYF

v_gene: TRBV4-1
j_gene: TRBJ2-7
d_gene: -
abundance: -
CDR3nt: TGCGCCAGCAGCCAAGTATGGTCAGGCGAGCAGTACTTC
CDR3aa: CASSQVWSGEQYF

v_gene: TRBV2
j_gene: TRBJ1-6
d_gene: -
abundance: -
CDR3nt: TGTGCCAGCAGTGAGAGGGTTCCCTATAATTCACCCCTCCACTTT
CDR3aa: CASSERVPYNSPLHF

v_gene: TRBV7-8
j_gene: TRBJ1-1
d_gene: -
abundance: few
CDR3nt: TGTGCCAGCAGCCGAGATCGGGTGAACACTGAAGCTTTCTTT
CDR3aa: CASSRDRVNTEAFF

v_gene: TRBV28
j_gene: TRBJ2-1
d_gene: -
abundance: -
CDR3nt: TGTGCCAGCAACCTGGGTGCGGTCAATGAGCAGTTCTTC
CDR3aa: CASNLGAVNEQFF

v_gene: TRBV4-2
j_gene: TRBJ1-1
d_gene: -
abundance: -
CDR3nt: TGTGCCAGCAGCCAAGCCCTCGGCGGACAGAACACTGAAGCTTTCTTT
CDR3aa: CASSQALGGQNTEAFF

v_gene: TRBV2
j_gene: TRBJ1-1
d_gene: -
abundance: -
CDR3nt: TGTGCCAGCAGTGTCGCAGAGATGAACACTGAAGCTTTCTTT
CDR3aa: CASSVAEMNTEAFF

v_gene: TRBV7-2
j_gene: TRBJ1-2
d_gene: -
abundance: -
CDR3nt: TGTGCCAGCAGCTTACTGGGGGATGCTGATGGCTACACCTTC
CDR3aa: CASSLLGDADGYTF

v_gene: TRBV2
j_gene: TRBJ2-2
d_gene: -
abundance: -
CDR3nt: TGTGCCAGCAGTGGAAAAAGTAGCGGAGTCGGGGAGCTGTTTTTT
CDR3aa: CASSGKSSGVGELFF

v_gene: TRBV7-9
j_gene: TRBJ1-5
d_gene: -
abundance: -
CDR3nt: TGTGCCAGCAGCTTAAGTTTCAATCAGCCCCAGCATTTT
CDR3aa: CASSLSFNQPQHF

v_gene: TRBV6-5
j_gene: TRBJ2-7
d_gene: TRBD2
abundance: -
CDR3nt: TGTGCCAGCACTGCCAGCGGGGGGGCGGGCGAGCAGTACTTC
CDR3aa: CASTASGGAGEQYF

v_gene: TRBV6-5
j_gene: TRBJ2-7
d_gene: TRBD1
abundance: -
CDR3nt: TGTGCCAGCAGTTACTCGGGCAGGGGGTCCTACGAGCAGTACTTC
CDR3aa: CASSYSGRGSYEQYF

v_gene: TRBV10-1
j_gene: TRBJ2-1
d_gene: -
abundance: -
CDR3nt: TGCGCCAGCAGCGTCGACCAGTACAATGAGCAGTTCTTC
CDR3aa: CASSVDQYNEQFF

v_gene: TRBV5-4
j_gene: TRBJ2-7
d_gene: -
abundance: -
CDR3nt: TGTGCCAGCAGCCCTGGATTCCGGGGCGATCTCTACGAGCAGTACTTC
CDR3aa: CASSPGFRGDLYEQYF

v_gene: TRBV29-1
j_gene: TRBJ1-5
d_gene: TRBD1
abundance: -
CDR3nt: TGCAGCGTTAAGACAGGGGAAGGTCAGCCCCAGCATTTT
CDR3aa: CSVKTGEGQPQHF

v_gene: TRBV28
j_gene: TRBJ1-5
d_gene: TRBD1
abundance: -
CDR3nt: TGTGCCAGCAGTCGGCAGGGGGTTGCGCCCCAGCATTTT
CDR3aa: CASSRQGVAPQHF

v_gene: TRBV4-1
j_gene: TRBJ2-7
d_gene: -
abundance: -
CDR3nt: TGCGCCAGCAGCCAAGCTGGCGGCATATCCTACGAGCAGTACTTC
CDR3aa: CASSQAGGISYEQYF

v_gene: TRBV27
j_gene: TRBJ1-2
d_gene: -
abundance: -
CDR3nt: TGTGCCACCAGACGGATGGGGGGGCAGAATGGCTACACCTTC
CDR3aa: CATRRMGGQNGYTF

v_gene: TRBV5-1
j_gene: TRBJ1-6
d_gene: TRBD1
abundance: -
CDR3nt: TGCGCCAGCAGCTCCTCGATCCGGGACAGCTGGAATTCACCCCTCCACTTT
CDR3aa: CASSSSIRDSWNSPLHF

v_gene: TRBV5-1
j_gene: TRBJ2-3
d_gene: TRBD1
abundance: -
CDR3nt: TGCGCCAGCACCTCGACAGGGGATGGAACAGATACGCAGTATTTT
CDR3aa: CASTSTGDGTDTQYF

v_gene: TRBV15
j_gene: TRBJ1-2
d_gene: -
abundance: -
CDR3nt: TGTGCCACCAGCAGAGAAGGGCACAGGGCCAACTATGGCTACACCTTC
CDR3aa: CATSREGHRANYGYTF